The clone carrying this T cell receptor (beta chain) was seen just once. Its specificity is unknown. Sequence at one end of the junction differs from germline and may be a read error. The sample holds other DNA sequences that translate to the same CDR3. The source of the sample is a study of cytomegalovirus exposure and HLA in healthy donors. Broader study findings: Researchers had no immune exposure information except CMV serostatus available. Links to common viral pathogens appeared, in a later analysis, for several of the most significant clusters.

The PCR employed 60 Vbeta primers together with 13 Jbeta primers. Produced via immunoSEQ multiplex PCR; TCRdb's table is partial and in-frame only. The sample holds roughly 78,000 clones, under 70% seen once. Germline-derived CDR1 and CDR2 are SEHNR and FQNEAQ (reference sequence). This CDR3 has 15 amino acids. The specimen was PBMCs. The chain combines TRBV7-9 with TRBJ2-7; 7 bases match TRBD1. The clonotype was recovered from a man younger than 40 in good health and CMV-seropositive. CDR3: CASSLGDRSAYEQYF. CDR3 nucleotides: TGCGCCAGCAGCTTAGGGGACAGATCAGCCTACGAGCAGTACTTC. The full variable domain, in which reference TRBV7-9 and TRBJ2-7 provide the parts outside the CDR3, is DTGVSQNPRHKITKRGQNVTFRCDPISEHNRLYWYRQTLGQGPEFLTYFQNEAQLEKSRLLSDRFSAERPKGSFSTLEIQRTEQGDSAMYLCASSLGDRSAYEQYFGPGTRLTVT.